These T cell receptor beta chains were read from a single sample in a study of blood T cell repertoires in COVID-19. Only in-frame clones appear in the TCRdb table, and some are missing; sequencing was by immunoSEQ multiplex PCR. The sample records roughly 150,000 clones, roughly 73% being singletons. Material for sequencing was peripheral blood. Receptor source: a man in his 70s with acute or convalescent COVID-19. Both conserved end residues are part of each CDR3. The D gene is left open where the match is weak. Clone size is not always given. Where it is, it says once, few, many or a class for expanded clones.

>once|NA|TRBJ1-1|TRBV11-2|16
CASSLDRKGENTEAFF
TGTGCCAGCAGCTTAGATCGGAAGGGGGAGAACACTGAAGCTTTCTTT
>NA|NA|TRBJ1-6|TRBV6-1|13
CASNPRVDSPLHF
TGTGCCAGCAACCCCAGGGTAGATTCACCCCTCCACTTT
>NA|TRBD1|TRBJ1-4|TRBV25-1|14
CASKGAGTGSLLFF
TGTGCCAGCAAGGGTGCCGGGACAGGGTCTTTACTGTTTTTT
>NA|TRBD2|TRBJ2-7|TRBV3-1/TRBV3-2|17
CASSQGYRASGTYEQYF
TGTGCCAGCAGCCAAGGATATCGGGCTAGCGGGACCTACGAGCAGTACTTC
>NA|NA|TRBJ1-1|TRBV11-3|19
CASSLGGRQGRVIDTEAFF
TGTGCCAGCAGCTTAGGGGGTCGGCAGGGTAGGGTGATTGACACTGAAGCTTTCTTT
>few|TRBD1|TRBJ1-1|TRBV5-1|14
CASSLGTGNTEAFF
TGCGCCAGCAGCTTGGGGACAGGGAACACTGAAGCTTTCTTT
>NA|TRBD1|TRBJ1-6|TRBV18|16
CASSPTTGPDNSPLHF
TGTGCCAGCTCACCAACGACAGGGCCCGATAATTCACCCCTCCACTTT
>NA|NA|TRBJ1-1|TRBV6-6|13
CASSYSENTEAFF
TGTGCCAGCAGTTATTCAGAGAACACTGAAGCTTTCTTT
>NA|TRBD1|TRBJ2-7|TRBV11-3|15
CASSSGTAYTYEQYF
TGTGCCAGCAGCTCTGGGACAGCTTATACCTACGAGCAGTACTTC
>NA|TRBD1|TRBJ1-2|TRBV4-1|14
CASSLTGGSYGYTF
TGCGCCAGCAGCTTGACAGGGGGCTCCTATGGCTACACCTTC
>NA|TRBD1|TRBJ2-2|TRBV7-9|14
CASSRQGRSGELFF
TGTGCCAGCAGCCGACAGGGAAGGTCCGGGGAGCTGTTTTTT
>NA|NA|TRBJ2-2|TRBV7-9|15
CASSSRQGGPGELFF
TGTGCCAGCAGCTCGCGACAGGGAGGTCCCGGGGAGCTGTTTTTT
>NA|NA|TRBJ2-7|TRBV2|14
CASSERRFSYEQYF
TGTGCCAGCAGTGAGCGGCGGTTCTCCTACGAGCAGTACTTC
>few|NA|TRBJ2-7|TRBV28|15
CASSPLPDSSYEQYF
TGTGCCAGCAGCCCCCTGCCCGACAGTTCCTACGAGCAGTACTTC
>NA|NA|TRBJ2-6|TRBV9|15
CASSVTGSGANVLTF
TGTGCCAGCAGCGTTACAGGTTCTGGGGCCAACGTCCTGACTTTC
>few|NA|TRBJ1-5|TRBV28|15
CASSLSLAGNQPQHF
TGTGCCAGCAGTTTATCGTTGGCGGGCAATCAGCCCCAGCATTTT
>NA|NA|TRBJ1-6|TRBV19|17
CASSIESRPQGPSPLHF
TGTGCCAGTAGTATAGAAAGTCGGCCGCAGGGGCCTTCACCCCTCCACTTT
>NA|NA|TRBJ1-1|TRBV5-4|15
CASSLEGTGNTEAFF
TGTGCCAGCAGCTTGGAGGGGACTGGGAATACTGAAGCTTTCTTT
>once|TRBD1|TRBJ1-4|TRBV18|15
CASSPGTGVNEKLFF
TGTGCCAGCTCACCAGGGACAGGGGTTAATGAAAAACTGTTTTTT
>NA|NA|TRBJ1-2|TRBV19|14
CASSTSAGAYGYTF
TGTGCCAGTAGTACCTCGGCAGGGGCCTATGGCTACACCTTC
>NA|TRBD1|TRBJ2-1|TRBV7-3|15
CASSLRQGSYNEQFF
TGTGCCAGCAGCTTAAGACAGGGCTCCTACAATGAGCAGTTCTTC
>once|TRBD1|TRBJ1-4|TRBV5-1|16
CASSSGTGGASEKLFF
TGCGCCAGCAGCTCCGGGACAGGGGGCGCGAGTGAAAAACTGTTTTTT
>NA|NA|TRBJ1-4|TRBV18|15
CASSPLTGPNEKLFF
TGTGCCAGCTCACCACTGACAGGACCGAATGAAAAACTGTTTTTT
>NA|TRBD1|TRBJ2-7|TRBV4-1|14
CASSQDRTSYEQYF
TGCGCCAGCAGCCAGGACAGGACCTCCTACGAGCAGTACTTC
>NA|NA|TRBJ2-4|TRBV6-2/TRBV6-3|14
CASSQGLAKNIQYF
TGTGCCAGCAGTCAGGGACTAGCCAAAAACATTCAGTACTTC
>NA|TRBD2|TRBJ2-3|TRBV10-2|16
CASRAGTSGSTDTQYF
TGCGCCAGCAGGGCCGGGACTAGCGGGAGCACAGATACGCAGTATTTT
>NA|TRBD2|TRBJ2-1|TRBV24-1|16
CATSEQAGVGVNEQFF
TGTGCCACCAGTGAACAAGCGGGAGTCGGGGTGAATGAGCAGTTCTTC